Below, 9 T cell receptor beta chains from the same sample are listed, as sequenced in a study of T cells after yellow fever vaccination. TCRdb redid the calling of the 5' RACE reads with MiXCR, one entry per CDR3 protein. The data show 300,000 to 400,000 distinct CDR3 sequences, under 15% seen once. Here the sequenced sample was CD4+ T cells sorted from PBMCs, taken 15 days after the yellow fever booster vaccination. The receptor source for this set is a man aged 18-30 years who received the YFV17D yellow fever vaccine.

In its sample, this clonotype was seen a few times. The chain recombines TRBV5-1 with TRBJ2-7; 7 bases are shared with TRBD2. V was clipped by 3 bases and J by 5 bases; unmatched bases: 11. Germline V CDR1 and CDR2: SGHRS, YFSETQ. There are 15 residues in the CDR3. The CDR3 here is CASSWLERGVNEQYF. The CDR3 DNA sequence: TGCGCCAGCAGCTGGTTGGAGCGGGGCGTCAACGAGCAGTACTTC.

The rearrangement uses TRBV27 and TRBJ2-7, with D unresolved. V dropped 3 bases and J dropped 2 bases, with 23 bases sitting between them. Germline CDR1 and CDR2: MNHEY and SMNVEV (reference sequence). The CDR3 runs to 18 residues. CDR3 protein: CASSFVGPDRYRPYEQYF. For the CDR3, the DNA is TGTGCCAGCAGTTTTGTCGGTCCGGATCGCTACCGCCCCTACGAGCAGTACTTC.

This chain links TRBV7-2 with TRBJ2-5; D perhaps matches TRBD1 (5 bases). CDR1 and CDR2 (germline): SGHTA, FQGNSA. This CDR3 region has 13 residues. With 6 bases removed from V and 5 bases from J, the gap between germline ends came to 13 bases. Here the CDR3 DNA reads TGTGCCAGCAGTCGCAGGGCGGAGGAGACCCAGTACTTC. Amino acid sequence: CASSRRAEETQYF. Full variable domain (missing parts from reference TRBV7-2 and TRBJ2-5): GAGVSQSPSNKVTEKGKDVELRCDPISGHTALYWYRQSLGQGLEFLIYFQGNSAPDKSGLPSDRFSAERTGGSVSTLTIQRTQQEDSAVYLCASSRRAEETQYFGPGTRLLVL.

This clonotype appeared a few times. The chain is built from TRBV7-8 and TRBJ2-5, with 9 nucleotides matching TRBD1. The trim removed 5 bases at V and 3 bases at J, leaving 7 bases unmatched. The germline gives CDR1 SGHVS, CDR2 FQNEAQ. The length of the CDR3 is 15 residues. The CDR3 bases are TGTGCCAGCAGCCACCAGGGACAGGGAGAAGAGACCCAGTACTTC. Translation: CASSHQGQGEETQYF.

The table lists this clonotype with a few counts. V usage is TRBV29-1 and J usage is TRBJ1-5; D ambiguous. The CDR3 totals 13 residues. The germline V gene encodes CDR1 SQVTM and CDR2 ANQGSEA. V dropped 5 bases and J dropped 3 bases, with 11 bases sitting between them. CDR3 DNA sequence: TGCAGCGTTTCGGGCGGAGTCAATCAGCCCCAGCATTTT. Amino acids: CSVSGGVNQPQHF.

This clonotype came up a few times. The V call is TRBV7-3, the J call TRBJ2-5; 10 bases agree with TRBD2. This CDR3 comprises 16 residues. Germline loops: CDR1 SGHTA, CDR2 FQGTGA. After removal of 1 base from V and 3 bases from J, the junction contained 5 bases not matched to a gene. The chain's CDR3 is CASSLRPSGGEETQYF. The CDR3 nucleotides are TGTGCCAGCAGCTTAAGGCCCAGCGGGGGGGAAGAGACCCAGTACTTC.

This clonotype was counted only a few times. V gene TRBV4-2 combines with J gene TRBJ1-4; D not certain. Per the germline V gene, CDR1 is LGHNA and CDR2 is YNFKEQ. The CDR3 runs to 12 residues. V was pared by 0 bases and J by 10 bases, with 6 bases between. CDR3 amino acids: CASSQDGRKLFF. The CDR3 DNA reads TGTGCCAGCAGCCAAGACGGGAGAAAACTGTTTTTT.

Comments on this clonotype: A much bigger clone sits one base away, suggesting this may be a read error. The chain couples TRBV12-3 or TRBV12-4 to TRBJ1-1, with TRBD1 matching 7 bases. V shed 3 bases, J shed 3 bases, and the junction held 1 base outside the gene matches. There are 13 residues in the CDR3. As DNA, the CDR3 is TGTGCCAGCAGTTTCGACAGGGACACTGAAGCTTTCTTT. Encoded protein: CASSFDRDTEAFF.

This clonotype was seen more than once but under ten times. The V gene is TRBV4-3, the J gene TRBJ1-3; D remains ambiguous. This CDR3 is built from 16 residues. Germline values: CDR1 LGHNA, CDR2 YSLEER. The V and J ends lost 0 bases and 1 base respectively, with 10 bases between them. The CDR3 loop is CASSQDLGYSGNTIYF. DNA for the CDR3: TGCGCCAGCAGCCAAGACCTTGGGTATTCTGGAAACACCATATATTTT.